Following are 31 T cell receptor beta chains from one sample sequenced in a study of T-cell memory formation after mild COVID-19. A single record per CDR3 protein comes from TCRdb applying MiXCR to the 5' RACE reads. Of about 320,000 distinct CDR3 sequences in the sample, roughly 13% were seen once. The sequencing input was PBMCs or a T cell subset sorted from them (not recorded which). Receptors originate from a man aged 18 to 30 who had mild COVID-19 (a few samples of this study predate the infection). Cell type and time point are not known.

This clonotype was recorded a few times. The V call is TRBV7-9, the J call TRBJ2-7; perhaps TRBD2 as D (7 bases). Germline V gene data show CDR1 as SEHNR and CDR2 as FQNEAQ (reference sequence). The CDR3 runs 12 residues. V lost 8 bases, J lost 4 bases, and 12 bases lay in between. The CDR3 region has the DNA TGTGCCAGCGGGGGGGCTGGGTACGAGCAGTACTTC. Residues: CASGGAGYEQYF.

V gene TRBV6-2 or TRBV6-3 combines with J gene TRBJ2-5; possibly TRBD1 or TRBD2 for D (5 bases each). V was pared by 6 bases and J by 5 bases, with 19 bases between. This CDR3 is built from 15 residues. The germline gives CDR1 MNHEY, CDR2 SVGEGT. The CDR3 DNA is TGTGCCAGCAGAGGCTTCGCAAGAGGGGAGGAGACCCAGTACTTC. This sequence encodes CASRGFARGEETQYF.

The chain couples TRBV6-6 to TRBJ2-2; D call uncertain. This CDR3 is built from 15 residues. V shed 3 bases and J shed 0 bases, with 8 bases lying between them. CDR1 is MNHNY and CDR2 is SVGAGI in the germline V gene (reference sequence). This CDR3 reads CASSYLTPNTGELFF. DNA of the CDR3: TGTGCCAGCAGTTATCTGACACCGAACACCGGGGAGCTGTTTTTT.

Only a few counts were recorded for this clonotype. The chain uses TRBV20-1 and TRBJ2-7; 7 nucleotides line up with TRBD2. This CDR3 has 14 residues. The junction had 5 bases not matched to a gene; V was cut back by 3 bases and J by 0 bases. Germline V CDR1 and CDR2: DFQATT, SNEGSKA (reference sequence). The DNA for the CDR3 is TGCAGTGCTAGTCTCGGGACTACCTCCTACGAGCAGTACTTC. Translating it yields CSASLGTTSYEQYF.

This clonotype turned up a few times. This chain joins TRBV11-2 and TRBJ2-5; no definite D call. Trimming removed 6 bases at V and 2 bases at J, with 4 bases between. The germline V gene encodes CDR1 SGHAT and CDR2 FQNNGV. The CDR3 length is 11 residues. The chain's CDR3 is CASRAQETQYF. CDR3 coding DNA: TGTGCCAGCAGAGCACAAGAGACCCAGTACTTC. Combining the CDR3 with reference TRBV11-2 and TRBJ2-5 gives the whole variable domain EAGVAQSPRYKIIEKRQSVAFWCNPISGHATLYWYQQILGQGPKLLIQFQNNGVVDDSQLPKDRFSAERLKGVDSTLKIQPAKLEDSAVYLCASRAQETQYFGPGTRLLVL.

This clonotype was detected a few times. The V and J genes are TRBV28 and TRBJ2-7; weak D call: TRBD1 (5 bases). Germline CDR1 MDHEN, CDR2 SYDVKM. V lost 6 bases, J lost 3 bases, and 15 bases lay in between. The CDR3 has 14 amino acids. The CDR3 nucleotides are TGTGCCAGCAGCCTCATCCAGGGATACTACGAGCAGTACTTC. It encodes CASSLIQGYYEQYF.

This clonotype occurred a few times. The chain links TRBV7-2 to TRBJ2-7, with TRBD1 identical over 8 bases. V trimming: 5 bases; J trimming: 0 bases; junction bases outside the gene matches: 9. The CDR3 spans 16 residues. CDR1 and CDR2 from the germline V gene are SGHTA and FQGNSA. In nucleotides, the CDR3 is TGTGCCAGCAGCCAGATACCGGGACAGGCCTCCTACGAGCAGTACTTC. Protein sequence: CASSQIPGQASYEQYF.

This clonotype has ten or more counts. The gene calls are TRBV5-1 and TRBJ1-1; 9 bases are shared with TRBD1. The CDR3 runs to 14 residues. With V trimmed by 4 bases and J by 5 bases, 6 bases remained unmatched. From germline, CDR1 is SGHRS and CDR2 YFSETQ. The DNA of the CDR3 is TGCGCCAGCAGCGCGGGACAGGGCTCAACTGAAGCTTTCTTT. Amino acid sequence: CASSAGQGSTEAFF.

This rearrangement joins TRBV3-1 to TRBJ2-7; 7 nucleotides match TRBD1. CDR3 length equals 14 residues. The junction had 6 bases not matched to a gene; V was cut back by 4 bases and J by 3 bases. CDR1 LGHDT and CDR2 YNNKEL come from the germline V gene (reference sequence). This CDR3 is CASSRTGTDYEQYF. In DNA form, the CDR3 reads TGTGCCAGCAGCCGAACCGGGACAGACTACGAGCAGTACTTC.

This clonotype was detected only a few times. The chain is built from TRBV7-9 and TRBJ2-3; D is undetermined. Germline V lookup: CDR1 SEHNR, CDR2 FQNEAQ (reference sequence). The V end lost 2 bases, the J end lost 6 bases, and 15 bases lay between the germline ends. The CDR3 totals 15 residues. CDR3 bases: TGTGCCAGCAGCTTACCTGCGGCGGTCGGGGATACGCAGTATTTT. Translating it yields CASSLPAAVGDTQYF.

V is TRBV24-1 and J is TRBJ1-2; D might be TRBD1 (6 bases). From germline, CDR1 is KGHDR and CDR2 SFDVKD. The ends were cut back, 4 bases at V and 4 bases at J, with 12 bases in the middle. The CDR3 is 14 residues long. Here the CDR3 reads CATSEPTGAYGYTF. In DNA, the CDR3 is TGTGCCACCAGTGAACCGACAGGCGCCTATGGCTACACCTTC.

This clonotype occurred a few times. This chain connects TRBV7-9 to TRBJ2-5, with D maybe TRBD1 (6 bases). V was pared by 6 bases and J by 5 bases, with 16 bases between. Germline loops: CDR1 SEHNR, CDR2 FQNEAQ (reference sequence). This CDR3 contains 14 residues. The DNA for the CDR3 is TGTGCCAGCAGTAAGCGAACAGGGTGGGAGACCCAGTACTTC. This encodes CASSKRTGWETQYF.

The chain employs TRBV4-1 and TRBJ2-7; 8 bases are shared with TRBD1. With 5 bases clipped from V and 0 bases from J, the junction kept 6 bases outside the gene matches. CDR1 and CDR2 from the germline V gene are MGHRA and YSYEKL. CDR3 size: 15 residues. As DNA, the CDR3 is TGCGCCAGCAGCGCTAGGACAGGGAGCTCCTACGAGCAGTACTTC. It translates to CASSARTGSSYEQYF.

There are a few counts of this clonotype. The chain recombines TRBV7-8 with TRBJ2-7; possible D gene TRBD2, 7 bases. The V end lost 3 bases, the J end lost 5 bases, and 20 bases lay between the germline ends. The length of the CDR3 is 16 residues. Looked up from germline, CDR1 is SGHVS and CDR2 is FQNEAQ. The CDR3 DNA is TGTGCCAGCAGCTTCTCGCTCCTCAGGGGAGGGGACGAGCAGTACTTC. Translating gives CASSFSLLRGGDEQYF.

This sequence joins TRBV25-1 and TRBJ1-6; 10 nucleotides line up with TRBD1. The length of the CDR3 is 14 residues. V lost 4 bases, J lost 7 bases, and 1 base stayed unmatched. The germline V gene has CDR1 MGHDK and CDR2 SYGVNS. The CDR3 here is CASSVGQGNSPLHF. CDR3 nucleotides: TGTGCCAGCAGTGTGGGACAGGGGAATTCACCCCTCCACTTT.

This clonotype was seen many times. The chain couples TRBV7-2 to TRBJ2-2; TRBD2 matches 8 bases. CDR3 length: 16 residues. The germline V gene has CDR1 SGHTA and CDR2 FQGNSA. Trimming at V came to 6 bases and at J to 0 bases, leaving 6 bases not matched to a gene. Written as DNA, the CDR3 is TGTGCCAGCAGGCCTCCGGGACTAGCGAACACCGGGGAGCTGTTTTTT. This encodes CASRPPGLANTGELFF.

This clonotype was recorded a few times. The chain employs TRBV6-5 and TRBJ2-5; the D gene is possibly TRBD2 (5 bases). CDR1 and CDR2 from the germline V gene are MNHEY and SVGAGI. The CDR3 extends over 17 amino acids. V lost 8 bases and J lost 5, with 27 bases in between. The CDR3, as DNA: TGTGCCAGCCTAGCATCTTTGAGTCTAATTCACGGGGAGACCCAGTACTTC. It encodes CASLASLSLIHGETQYF.

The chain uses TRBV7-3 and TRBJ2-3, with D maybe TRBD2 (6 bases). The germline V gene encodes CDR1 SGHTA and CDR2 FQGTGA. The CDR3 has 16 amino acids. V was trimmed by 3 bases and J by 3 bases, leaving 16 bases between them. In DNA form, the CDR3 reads TGTGCCAGCAGCTTGAGTTTTACTGGAGGGACAGATACGCAGTATTTT. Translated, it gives CASSLSFTGGTDTQYF.

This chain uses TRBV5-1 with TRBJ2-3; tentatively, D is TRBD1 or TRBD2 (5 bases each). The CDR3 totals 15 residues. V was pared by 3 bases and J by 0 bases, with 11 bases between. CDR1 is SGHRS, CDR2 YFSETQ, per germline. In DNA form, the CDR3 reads TGCGCCAGCAGCTCCGGGGCCTCTAGCACAGATACGCAGTATTTT. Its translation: CASSSGASSTDTQYF.

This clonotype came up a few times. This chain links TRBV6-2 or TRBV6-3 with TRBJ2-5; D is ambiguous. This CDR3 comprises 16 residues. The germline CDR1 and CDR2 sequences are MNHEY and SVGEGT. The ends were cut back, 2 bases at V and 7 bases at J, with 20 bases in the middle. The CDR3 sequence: CASSYTTLPGWGTQYF. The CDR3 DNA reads TGTGCCAGCAGTTACACTACCCTCCCCGGTTGGGGGACCCAGTACTTC.

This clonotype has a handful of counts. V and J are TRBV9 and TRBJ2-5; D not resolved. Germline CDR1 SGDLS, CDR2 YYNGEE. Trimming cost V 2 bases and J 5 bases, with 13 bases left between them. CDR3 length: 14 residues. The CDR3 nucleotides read TGTGCCAGCAGCGTGGCCTGGGTTGGGGAGACCCAGTACTTC. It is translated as CASSVAWVGETQYF.

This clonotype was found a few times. CDR3 sequence (DNA): TGTGCCAGCAGTTCACGACTAGCGGGGGGCCTCTCTGGGGCCAACGTCCTGACTTTC. Protein: CASSSRLAGGLSGANVLTF. The chain links TRBV12-3 or TRBV12-4 to TRBJ2-6; 13 bases are a match to TRBD2. The CDR3 has 19 residues. Unmatched junction bases numbered 6, after V lost 4 bases and J lost 0 bases.

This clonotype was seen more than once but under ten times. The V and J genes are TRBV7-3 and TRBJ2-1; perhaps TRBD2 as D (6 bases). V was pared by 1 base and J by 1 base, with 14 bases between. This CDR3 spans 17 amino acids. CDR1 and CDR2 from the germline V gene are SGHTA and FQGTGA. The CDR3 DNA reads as TGTGCCAGCAGCTTAATGGGCGGGGTGGATTCCTACAATGAGCAGTTCTTC. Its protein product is CASSLMGGVDSYNEQFF. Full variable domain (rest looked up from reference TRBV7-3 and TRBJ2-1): GAGVSQTPSNKVTEKGKYVELRCDPISGHTALYWYRQSLGQGPEFLIYFQGTGAADDSGLPNDRFFAVRPEGSVSTLKIQRTERGDSAVYLCASSLMGGVDSYNEQFFGPGTRLTVL.

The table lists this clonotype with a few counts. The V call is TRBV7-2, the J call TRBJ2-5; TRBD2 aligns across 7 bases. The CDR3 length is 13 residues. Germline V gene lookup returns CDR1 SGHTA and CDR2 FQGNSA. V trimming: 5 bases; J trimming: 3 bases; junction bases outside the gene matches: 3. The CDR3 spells CASSTRGEETQYF. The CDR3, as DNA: TGTGCCAGCAGCACCCGGGGGGAAGAGACCCAGTACTTC.

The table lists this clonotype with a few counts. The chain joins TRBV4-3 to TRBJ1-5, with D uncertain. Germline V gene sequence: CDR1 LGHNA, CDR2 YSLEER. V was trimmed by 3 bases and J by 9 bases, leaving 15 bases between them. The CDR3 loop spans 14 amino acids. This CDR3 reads CASSHGTAHRPQHF. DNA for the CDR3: TGCGCCAGCAGCCATGGAACAGCTCATCGGCCCCAGCATTTT.

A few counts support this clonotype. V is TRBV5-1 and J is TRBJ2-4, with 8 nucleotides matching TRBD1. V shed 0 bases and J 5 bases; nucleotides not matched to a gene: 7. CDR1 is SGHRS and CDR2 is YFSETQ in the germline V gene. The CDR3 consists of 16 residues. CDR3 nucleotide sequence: TGCGCCAGCAGCTTGGGGACAGGGAACCTGGAAAACATTCAGTACTTC. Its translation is CASSLGTGNLENIQYF.

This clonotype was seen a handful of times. DNA for the CDR3: TGCAGTGCTAGGAGGGCCCAAGAGACCCAGTACTTC. Translated, it gives CSARRAQETQYF. The rearrangement links TRBV20-1 to TRBJ2-5, with TRBD2 as a possible D gene (5 bases). This CDR3 is 12 amino acids long. Germline V gene sequence: CDR1 DFQATT, CDR2 SNEGSKA (reference sequence). Trimming removed 3 bases from V and 1 base from J, with 6 bases in between.

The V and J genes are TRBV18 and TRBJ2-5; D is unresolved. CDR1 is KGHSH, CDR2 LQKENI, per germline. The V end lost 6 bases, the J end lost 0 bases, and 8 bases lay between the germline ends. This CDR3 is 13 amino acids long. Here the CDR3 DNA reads TGTGCCAGCTCTACCCAACACCAAGAGACCCAGTACTTC. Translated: CASSTQHQETQYF.

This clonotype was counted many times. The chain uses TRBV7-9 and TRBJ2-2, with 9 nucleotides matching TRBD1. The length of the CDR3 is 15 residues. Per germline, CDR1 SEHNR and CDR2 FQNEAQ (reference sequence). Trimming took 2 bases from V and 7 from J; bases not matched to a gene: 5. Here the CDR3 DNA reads TGTGCCAGCAGCTTATACAGGGGGCTTGACGGGGAGCTGTTTTTT. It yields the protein CASSLYRGLDGELFF. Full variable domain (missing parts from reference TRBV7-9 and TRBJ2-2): DTGVSQNPRHKITKRGQNVTFRCDPISEHNRLYWYRQTLGQGPEFLTYFQNEAQLEKSRLLSDRFSAERPKGSFSTLEIQRTEQGDSAMYLCASSLYRGLDGELFFGEGSRLTVL.

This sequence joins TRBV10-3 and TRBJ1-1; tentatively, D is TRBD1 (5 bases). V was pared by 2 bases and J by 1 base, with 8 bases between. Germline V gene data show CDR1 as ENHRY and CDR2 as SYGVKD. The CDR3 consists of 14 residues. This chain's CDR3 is CAISEGGGNTEAFF. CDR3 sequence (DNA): TGTGCCATCAGTGAGGGGGGAGGGAACACTGAAGCTTTCTTT.

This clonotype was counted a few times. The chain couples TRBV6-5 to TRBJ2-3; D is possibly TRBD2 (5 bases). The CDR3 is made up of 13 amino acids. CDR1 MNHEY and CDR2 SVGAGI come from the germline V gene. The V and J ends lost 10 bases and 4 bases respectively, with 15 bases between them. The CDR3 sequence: CATMDGVPDTQYF. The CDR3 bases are TGTGCCACCATGGACGGGGTCCCAGATACGCAGTATTTT.